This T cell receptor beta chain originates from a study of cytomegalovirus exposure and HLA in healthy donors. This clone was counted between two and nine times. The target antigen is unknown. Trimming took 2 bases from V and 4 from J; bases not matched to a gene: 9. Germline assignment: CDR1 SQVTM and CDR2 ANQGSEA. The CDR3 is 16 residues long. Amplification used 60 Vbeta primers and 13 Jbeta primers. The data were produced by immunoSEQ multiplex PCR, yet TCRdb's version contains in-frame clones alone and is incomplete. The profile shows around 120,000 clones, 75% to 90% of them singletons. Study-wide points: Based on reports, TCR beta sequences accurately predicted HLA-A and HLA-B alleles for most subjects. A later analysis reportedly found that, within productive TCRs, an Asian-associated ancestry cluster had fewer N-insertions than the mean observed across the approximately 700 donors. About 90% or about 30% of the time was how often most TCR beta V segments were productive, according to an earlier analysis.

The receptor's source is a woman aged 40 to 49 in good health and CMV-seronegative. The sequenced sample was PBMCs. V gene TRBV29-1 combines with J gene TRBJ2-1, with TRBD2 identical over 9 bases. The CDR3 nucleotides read TGCAGCGTTGAATTGGTAGCGGGAGTCGGTTACAATGAGCAGTTCTTC. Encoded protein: CSVELVAGVGYNEQFF.